This paragraph covers one T cell receptor beta chain sequence. Its antigen is still unknown. The CDR3 contains 15 residues. The J segment lost 4 bases and the V segment lost 5 bases, leaving 6 bases of the junction unmatched. Germline V lookup: CDR1 SEHNR, CDR2 FQNEAQ (reference sequence). This specimen comes from a study of T cell responses to AZD1222 COVID-19 vaccine. Study-wide context: Pooling covered second doses at about 4 or about 12 weeks.

Whole-study results and caveats: Spike as a whole was targeted by vaccine-associated CD4 TCRs, dominant at 160-218 and 743-854. The donor group comprised mostly white British people and more females; the analysis possibly underestimated clonal diversity.

Assay: immunoSEQ multiplex PCR; the TCRdb copy retains only in-frame clones and omits some. The table records under 70,000 clones, approximately 88% of them present only once. The sequencing here drew on peripheral blood, taken on day 0 of AZD1222 vaccination. The chain joins TRBV7-9 to TRBJ2-1, with TRBD1 matching over 9 bases. The receptor was derived from an adult in good health. The CDR3: CASSLDRGAYNEQFF. In nucleotides, the CDR3 is TGTGCCAGCAGCCTCGACAGGGGGGCGTACAATGAGCAGTTCTTC.